Listed below are T cell receptor beta chains from one sample, sequenced in a study of T cell responses to AZD1222 COVID-19 vaccine. Clones were read by immunoSEQ multiplex PCR, and TCRdb kept only the in-frame ones, dropping some. The sample holds approximately 130,000 clones, more than 90% seen once. The sample was peripheral blood, taken 28 days after the second AZD1222 dose. The receptors were sampled from an adult who received the AZD1222 COVID-19 vaccine. CDR3s include the opening cysteine and the closing phenylalanine or tryptophan. D genes are given only for firm matches. Clone size is stated in some rows and not others, as once, few, many or a class when expanded.

J gene,V gene,clone size,D gene,CDR3 DNA,CDR3 protein
TRBJ1-1,TRBV9,NA,NA,TGTGCCAGCAGCGTAGTCCTAGCTGGCACTGAAGCTTTCTTT,CASSVVLAGTEAFF
TRBJ1-2,TRBV28,NA,NA,TGTGCCAGCAGTTTAGAGGGAGCCCCTAACTATGGCTACACCTTC,CASSLEGAPNYGYTF
TRBJ1-5,TRBV19,once,TRBD1,TGTGCCAGTAGTTTATTGACAGGGCGCAGAAATCAGCCCCAGCATTTT,CASSLLTGRRNQPQHF
TRBJ1-5,TRBV5-4,NA,NA,TGTGCCAGCAGCGTGGGGGGAGGGAGCAATCAGCCCCAGCATTTT,CASSVGGGSNQPQHF
TRBJ2-7,TRBV5-4,NA,NA,TGTGCCAGCAGCTTGGATTTAGGTCAGGGCTACGAGCAGTACTTC,CASSLDLGQGYEQYF
TRBJ1-3,TRBV6-5,NA,NA,TGTGCCAGCACCGAGACCGGGAACACCATATATTTT,CASTETGNTIYF
TRBJ1-2,TRBV6-5,NA,NA,TGTGCCAGCAGAGGACCGAACTATGGCTACACCTTC,CASRGPNYGYTF
TRBJ2-3,TRBV19,NA,NA,TGTGCCAGTAGTATTCAGGGAATGCAGTATTTT,CASSIQGMQYF
TRBJ1-2,TRBV24-1,NA,TRBD1,TGTGCCACCAGTGATTCCGGGACAGGGAGGACCTCTAACTATGGCTACACCTTC,CATSDSGTGRTSNYGYTF
TRBJ2-7,TRBV30,NA,NA,TGTGCCTGGAGCGACTACTACGAGCAGTACTTC,CAWSDYYEQYF
TRBJ1-4,TRBV28,NA,TRBD1,TGTGCCAGCAGTGCAGGGACAGGGGGCCGTGAAAAACTGTTTTTT,CASSAGTGGREKLFF
TRBJ2-2,TRBV3-1/TRBV3-2,NA,NA,TGTGCCAGCAGCTACAGGGATCCCGGGGAGCTGTTTTTT,CASSYRDPGELFF
TRBJ1-2,TRBV2,NA,NA,TGTGCCAGCAGTGAAACTAGACAGCTATTGGGCTATGGCTACACCTTC,CASSETRQLLGYGYTF
TRBJ2-1,TRBV12-5,NA,TRBD2,TGTGCTAGTGGTGGGGGGACTAGCGTACTGAGCTCCTACAATGAGCAGTTCTTC,CASGGGTSVLSSYNEQFF
TRBJ1-4,TRBV19,NA,TRBD1,TGTGCCAGTAGTATGGGACAGATTAATGAAAAACTGTTTTTT,CASSMGQINEKLFF
TRBJ2-7,TRBV18,NA,NA,TGTGCCAGCTCACCTCCCGGGACTGCTACCTACGAGCAGTACTTC,CASSPPGTATYEQYF
TRBJ2-5,TRBV6-5,few,NA,TGTGCCAGCAAGGAGCGGCAGGTGGGAGAGACCCAGTACTTC,CASKERQVGETQYF
TRBJ1-3,TRBV5-4,NA,TRBD1,TGTGCCAGCAGCCCGGACAGGCTTAGCTCTGGAAACACCATATATTTT,CASSPDRLSSGNTIYF
TRBJ1-2,TRBV3-1/TRBV3-2,NA,NA,TGTGCCAGCAGCCAAGACCAGGGTGCTAACTATGGCTACACCTTC,CASSQDQGANYGYTF
TRBJ2-3,TRBV10-3,NA,NA,TGTGCCATCAGTGAAGGGGGAAACACAGATACGCAGTATTTT,CAISEGGNTDTQYF
TRBJ1-1,TRBV2,NA,TRBD1,TGTGCCAGCAGCCGACAGGGGATGAACACTGAAGCTTTCTTT,CASSRQGMNTEAFF
TRBJ1-2,TRBV19,NA,NA,TGTGCCAGTAGTATATACAGTAACTATGGCTACACCTTC,CASSIYSNYGYTF
TRBJ2-1,TRBV19,NA,TRBD2,TGTGCCAGTAGTATATTGATGCGGGAGGACAATGAGCAGTTCTTC,CASSILMREDNEQFF
TRBJ2-1,TRBV7-2,NA,TRBD1,TGTGCCAGCAGCTTAAGGGACAGGCCTCGTGAGCAGTTCTTC,CASSLRDRPREQFF
TRBJ1-6,TRBV18,NA,NA,TGTGCCAGCTCACCCTCCGGGGCCAACTCACCCCTCCACTTT,CASSPSGANSPLHF
TRBJ1-2,TRBV9,NA,NA,TGTGCCAGCAGCGTAGAGGAAGGGGCTGGTAACTATGGCTACACCTTC,CASSVEEGAGNYGYTF
TRBJ2-1,TRBV7-9,NA,TRBD2,TGTGCCAGCAGCTTCGGACTGAGCGGGATCGATGAGCAGTTCTTC,CASSFGLSGIDEQFF
TRBJ1-3,TRBV11-2,NA,NA,TGTGCCAGCAGCTTAGATATCGCAGCCAGCTCTGGAAACACCATATATTTT,CASSLDIAASSGNTIYF
TRBJ2-2,TRBV6-2/TRBV6-3,NA,TRBD2,TGTGCCAGCAGTTACTCCCCACTAGCGGAGGAGAACACCGGGGAGCTGTTTTTT,CASSYSPLAEENTGELFF